Listed below are T cell receptor beta chains from one sample, sequenced in a study of T cells in Graves' hyperthyroidism and ophthalmopathy. TCRdb reanalysed the multiplex PCR reads using MiXCR and keeps one entry per CDR3 protein. This repertoire shows about 770,000 distinct CDR3 sequences, roughly 20% found once; its top ten account for over 15%. Sequenced material: blood. Source of these receptors: a woman aged 45-65 years with Graves' hyperthyroidism that later progressed to Graves' ophthalmopathy. Each CDR3 is given with its conserved first and last residue. D genes are given only for firm matches. Rows give clone size only sometimes, using once, few, many, or a class for an expanded clone.

v_call: TRBV6-6
d_call: .
j_call: TRBJ2-7
clone_size: few
cdr3_aa: CASSYGGGEITFEQYF
cdr3_nt: TGTGCCAGCAGTTACGGTGGGGGCGAAATCACGTTCGAGCAGTACTTC

v_call: TRBV2
d_call: TRBD1
j_call: TRBJ1-5
clone_size: many
cdr3_aa: CASSLGQGDNQPQHF
cdr3_nt: TGTGCCAGCAGTCTCGGACAGGGGGATAATCAGCCCCAGCATTTT

v_call: TRBV20-1
d_call: .
j_call: TRBJ2-5
clone_size: .
cdr3_aa: CSAKGGPAGNTETQYF
cdr3_nt: TGCAGTGCCAAGGGGGGGCCCGCTGGTAATACGGAGACCCAGTACTTC

v_call: TRBV14
d_call: TRBD2
j_call: TRBJ2-5
clone_size: few
cdr3_aa: CASSQYPRGGARETQYF
cdr3_nt: TGTGCCAGCAGCCAATATCCTCGCGGGGGGGCACGGGAGACCCAGTACTTC

v_call: TRBV5-1
d_call: .
j_call: TRBJ2-7
clone_size: many
cdr3_aa: CASSLESRSYEQYF
cdr3_nt: TGCGCCAGCAGCTTGGAGTCCAGGTCCTACGAGCAGTACTTC

v_call: TRBV5-6
d_call: .
j_call: TRBJ2-2
clone_size: few
cdr3_aa: CASSFRAATGELFF
cdr3_nt: TGTGCCAGCAGCTTCCGGGCCGCGACCGGGGAGCTGTTTTTT

v_call: TRBV25-1
d_call: .
j_call: TRBJ2-7
clone_size: .
cdr3_aa: CASSELLEGSYEQYF
cdr3_nt: TGTGCCAGCAGTGAATTATTGGAAGGATCCTACGAGCAGTACTTC

v_call: TRBV5-5
d_call: TRBD2
j_call: TRBJ2-2
clone_size: .
cdr3_aa: CASSAGLAGNTGELFF
cdr3_nt: TGTGCCAGCAGCGCGGGACTAGCGGGGAACACCGGGGAGCTGTTTTTT

v_call: TRBV11-3
d_call: .
j_call: TRBJ1-1
clone_size: .
cdr3_aa: CASSRGWGNTEAFF
cdr3_nt: TGTGCCAGCAGCCGAGGGTGGGGGAACACTGAAGCTTTCTTT

v_call: TRBV24-1
d_call: TRBD1
j_call: TRBJ2-3
clone_size: few
cdr3_aa: CATQDRGITDTQYF
cdr3_nt: TGTGCCACCCAGGACAGGGGTATTACAGATACGCAGTATTTT

v_call: TRBV3-1
d_call: .
j_call: TRBJ1-2
clone_size: many
cdr3_aa: CASTFRGNYGYTF
cdr3_nt: TGTGCCAGCACCTTTCGAGGGAACTATGGCTACACCTTC

v_call: TRBV9
d_call: TRBD1
j_call: TRBJ1-1
clone_size: once
cdr3_aa: CASSRDRSRTEAFF
cdr3_nt: TGTGCCAGCAGCAGGGACAGATCGCGTACTGAAGCTTTCTTT

v_call: TRBV18
d_call: TRBD1
j_call: TRBJ2-7
clone_size: many
cdr3_aa: CASSARQGSYEQYF
cdr3_nt: TGTGCCAGCTCAGCCCGACAGGGGAGCTACGAGCAGTACTTC

v_call: TRBV20-1
d_call: .
j_call: TRBJ2-5
clone_size: many
cdr3_aa: CSAREQGGGSVGTQYF
cdr3_nt: TGCAGTGCTAGAGAACAGGGAGGGGGGTCTGTGGGGACCCAGTACTTC

v_call: TRBV11-2
d_call: TRBD2
j_call: TRBJ2-2
clone_size: few
cdr3_aa: CASSLGGSGGLDTGELFF
cdr3_nt: TGTGCCAGCAGCTTAGGTGGTAGCGGGGGATTGGACACCGGGGAGCTGTTTTTT

v_call: TRBV27
d_call: TRBD1
j_call: TRBJ2-5
clone_size: few
cdr3_aa: CASSRGGQGRQTQYF
cdr3_nt: TGTGCCAGCAGTCGCGGAGGACAGGGGAGGCAGACCCAGTACTTC

v_call: TRBV7-8
d_call: .
j_call: TRBJ2-7
clone_size: few
cdr3_aa: CASSPTRDEQYF
cdr3_nt: TGTGCCAGCAGCCCGACCCGGGACGAGCAGTACTTC

v_call: TRBV6-1
d_call: TRBD1
j_call: TRBJ2-2
clone_size: few
cdr3_aa: CASSDTDRVWELFF
cdr3_nt: TGTGCCAGCAGTGACACCGACAGGGTGTGGGAGCTGTTTTTT

v_call: TRBV10-2
d_call: .
j_call: TRBJ1-1
clone_size: few
cdr3_aa: CASREMALGGATGKAFF
cdr3_nt: TGCGCCAGCAGAGAAATGGCCCTTGGGGGGGCGACTGGGAAAGCTTTCTTT

v_call: TRBV12-3/TRBV12-4
d_call: TRBD1
j_call: TRBJ1-2
clone_size: many
cdr3_aa: CASSKTRQGNYGYTF
cdr3_nt: TGTGCCAGCAGTAAAACTCGACAGGGCAACTATGGCTACACCTTC

v_call: TRBV6-1
d_call: .
j_call: TRBJ2-2
clone_size: few
cdr3_aa: CASSSTGTWSGELFF
cdr3_nt: TGTGCCAGCAGTTCCACCGGGACATGGTCCGGGGAGCTGTTTTTT

v_call: TRBV3-1
d_call: .
j_call: TRBJ2-2
clone_size: few
cdr3_aa: CATPPRNTGELFF
cdr3_nt: TGTGCCACGCCACCAAGGAACACCGGGGAGCTGTTTTTT

v_call: TRBV6-2/TRBV6-3
d_call: .
j_call: TRBJ1-6
clone_size: few
cdr3_aa: CASSYGGSESPLHF
cdr3_nt: TGTGCCAGCAGTTACGGAGGGTCAGAATCACCCCTCCACTTT

v_call: TRBV28
d_call: .
j_call: TRBJ1-4
clone_size: .
cdr3_aa: CATEQGRREKLFF
cdr3_nt: TGTGCCACCGAACAGGGAAGGAGAGAAAAACTGTTTTTT

v_call: TRBV19
d_call: .
j_call: TRBJ2-3
clone_size: .
cdr3_aa: CASSSQARPDTQYF
cdr3_nt: TGTGCCAGTAGTAGCCAGGCCCGGCCAGATACGCAGTATTTC

v_call: TRBV5-1
d_call: .
j_call: TRBJ2-7
clone_size: few
cdr3_aa: CASSQRDGRNILREQYF
cdr3_nt: TGCGCCAGCAGCCAACGGGACGGGCGAAATATACTACGCGAGCAGTACTTC

v_call: TRBV20-1
d_call: .
j_call: TRBJ2-3
clone_size: many
cdr3_aa: CSAREPGVTDTQYF
cdr3_nt: TGCAGTGCTAGAGAACCAGGAGTTACAGATACGCAGTATTTT

v_call: TRBV12-3/TRBV12-4
d_call: .
j_call: TRBJ1-2
clone_size: once
cdr3_aa: CASSGDAYGYTF
cdr3_nt: TGTGCCAGCAGTGGGGACGCCTACGGCTACACCTTC

v_call: TRBV12-3/TRBV12-4
d_call: TRBD2
j_call: TRBJ2-1
clone_size: .
cdr3_aa: CASSLLGTSGYNEQFF
cdr3_nt: TGTGCCAGCAGTTTATTGGGGACTAGCGGGTACAATGAGCAGTTCTTC

v_call: TRBV2
d_call: .
j_call: TRBJ2-1
clone_size: many
cdr3_aa: CASSETIYNEQFF
cdr3_nt: TGTGCCAGCAGTGAGACTATCTACAATGAGCAGTTCTTC

v_call: TRBV3-1
d_call: .
j_call: TRBJ2-2
clone_size: many
cdr3_aa: CASSPRQTGELFF
cdr3_nt: TGTGCCAGCAGCCCTCGACAGACCGGGGAGCTGTTTTTT

v_call: TRBV5-1
d_call: TRBD1
j_call: TRBJ1-1
clone_size: many
cdr3_aa: CASSTGTANTEAFF
cdr3_nt: TGCGCCAGCAGCACCGGGACAGCGAACACTGAAGCTTTCTTT

v_call: TRBV27
d_call: TRBD2
j_call: TRBJ2-1
clone_size: .
cdr3_aa: CASSAPLAGTAVYNEQFF
cdr3_nt: TGTGCCAGCAGCGCCCCCCTAGCGGGGACCGCCGTCTACAATGAGCAGTTCTTC

v_call: TRBV15
d_call: TRBD1
j_call: TRBJ2-5
clone_size: .
cdr3_aa: CATSRSQGSEWETQYF
cdr3_nt: TGTGCCACCAGCAGATCACAGGGGAGTGAGTGGGAGACCCAGTACTTC

v_call: TRBV30
d_call: .
j_call: TRBJ1-1
clone_size: many
cdr3_aa: CARTAGAEAFF
cdr3_nt: TGTGCCCGAACGGCGGGGGCTGAAGCTTTCTTT

v_call: TRBV6-1
d_call: TRBD1
j_call: TRBJ1-2
clone_size: many
cdr3_aa: CASSTQRQGLGYGYTF
cdr3_nt: TGTGCCAGCAGTACCCAAAGACAGGGCTTAGGCTATGGCTACACCTTC

v_call: TRBV29-1
d_call: .
j_call: TRBJ1-1
clone_size: .
cdr3_aa: CSVEEGPNTEAFF
cdr3_nt: TGCAGCGTTGAGGAAGGGCCGAACACTGAAGCTTTCTTT

v_call: TRBV30
d_call: TRBD1
j_call: TRBJ1-2
clone_size: .
cdr3_aa: CAWSKGAAGYTF
cdr3_nt: TGTGCCTGGAGTAAGGGGGCTGCAGGCTACACCTTC

v_call: TRBV7-9
d_call: TRBD2
j_call: TRBJ2-1
clone_size: many
cdr3_aa: CASSSRTSGGAGREQFF
cdr3_nt: TGTGCCAGCAGCTCACGGACTAGCGGGGGGGCAGGTCGTGAGCAGTTCTTC

v_call: TRBV29-1
d_call: .
j_call: TRBJ2-5
clone_size: few
cdr3_aa: CSVESKVQETQYF
cdr3_nt: TGCAGCGTTGAATCAAAGGTTCAAGAGACCCAGTACTTC

v_call: TRBV5-6
d_call: .
j_call: TRBJ2-3
clone_size: .
cdr3_aa: CASSLAGGELTDTQYF
cdr3_nt: TGTGCCAGCAGCTTGGCTGGGGGCGAACTCACAGATACGCAGTATTTT